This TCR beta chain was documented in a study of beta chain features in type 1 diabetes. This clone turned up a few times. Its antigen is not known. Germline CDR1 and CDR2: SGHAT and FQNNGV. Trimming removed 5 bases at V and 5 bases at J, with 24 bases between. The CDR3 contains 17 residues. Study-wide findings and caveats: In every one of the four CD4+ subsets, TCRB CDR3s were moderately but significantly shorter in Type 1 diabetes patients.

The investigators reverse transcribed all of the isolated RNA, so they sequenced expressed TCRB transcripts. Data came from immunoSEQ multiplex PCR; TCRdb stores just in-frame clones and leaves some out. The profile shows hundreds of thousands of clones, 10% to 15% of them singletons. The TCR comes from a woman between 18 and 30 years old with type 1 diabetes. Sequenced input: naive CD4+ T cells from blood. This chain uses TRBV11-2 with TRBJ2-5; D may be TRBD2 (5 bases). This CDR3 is CASSARVRAPWRETQYF. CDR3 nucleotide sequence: TGTGCCAGCAGCGCTCGGGTCAGAGCACCATGGAGGGAGACCCAGTACTTC.